Following are 8 T cell receptor beta chains from one sample sequenced in a study of blood T cell repertoires in COVID-19 (dated by TCRdb to about 2020). The method was the immunoSEQ multiplex PCR assay. The table was pulled from immuneACCESS by TCRdb, which kept in-frame rearrangements only. Such tables lose some clones; where checked, under half of the loss comes from unresolved V genes, and the rest has no known cause. In all, the sample holds some 110,000 clones, and about nine tenths of those were seen once. The top ten constitute over 7% of the sample. The material sequenced was peripheral blood. These receptors were obtained from a human donor in a cohort sampled during active COVID-19.

CDR3 DNA: TGTGCCAGCAGCTCGAAGGGAGTCTCCTACAATGAGCAGTTCTTC. Amino acid sequence: CASSSKGVSYNEQFF. The V call is TRBV5-4, the J call TRBJ2-1; perhaps TRBD2 as D (5 bases). Germline V gene sequence: CDR1 SGHNT, CDR2 YYREEE (reference sequence). With 3 bases removed from V and 0 bases from J, the gap between germline ends came to 10 bases. This CDR3 comprises 15 residues.

This clone was counted only a few times. The V and J genes are TRBV15 and TRBJ2-1; TRBD2 matches at 10 bases. CDR3 length: 13 amino acids. Trimming at V came to 8 bases and at J to 5 bases, leaving 3 bases not matched to a gene. Looked up from germline, CDR1 is LNHNV and CDR2 is YYDKDF (reference sequence). The CDR3, as DNA: TGTGCCACCGGACTAGCGGAAAACAATGAGCAGTTCTTC. This translates into CATGLAENNEQFF. The variable domain in full, with the rest retrieved from reference TRBV15 and TRBJ2-1, is DAMVIQNPRYQVTQFGKPVTLSCSQTLNHNVMYWYQQKSSQAPKLLFHYYDKDFNNEADTPDNFQSRRPNTSFCFLDIRSPGLGDTAMYLCATGLAENNEQFFGPGTRLTVL.

V usage is TRBV6-1 and J usage is TRBJ2-2, with 7 bases that match TRBD1. Trimming cost V 2 bases and J 4 bases; bases outside gene matches: 7. The CDR3 sequence is 16 residues long. Germline values: CDR1 MNHNS, CDR2 SASEGT. The DNA of the CDR3 is TGTGCCAGCAGTGAAATGGGGACAGCCTCCACCGGGGAGCTGTTTTTT. Protein product: CASSEMGTASTGELFF.

The V gene is TRBV7-2, the J gene TRBJ1-5; maybe TRBD1 (5 bases). This CDR3 region has 15 residues. The germline gives CDR1 SGHTA, CDR2 FQGNSA. The V and J ends lost 4 bases and 2 bases respectively, with 12 bases between them. The CDR3 DNA follows: TGTGCCAGCAGCTCCGACAGATTCGGCAATCAGCCCCAGCATTTT. It specifies CASSSDRFGNQPQHF.

The V call is TRBV19, the J call TRBJ1-6, with TRBD1 identical over 10 bases. Germline V gene data show CDR1 as LNHDA and CDR2 as SQIVND (reference sequence). Trimming cost V 5 bases and J 6 bases; bases outside gene matches: 7. The CDR3 is 16 residues long. This chain's CDR3 is CASSSRDRGGNSPLHF. The CDR3 DNA reads as TGTGCCAGTAGTTCCCGGGACAGGGGCGGTAATTCACCCCTCCACTTT.

The CDR3 DNA reads TGTGCCAGCAGCTTAGGGACAGGCCGGGCTAATGAAAAACTGTTTTTT. It is translated as CASSLGTGRANEKLFF. This rearrangement joins TRBV7-7 to TRBJ1-4; TRBD1 matches at 7 bases. From germline, CDR1 is SSHAT and CDR2 FNYEAQ (reference sequence). This CDR3 has 16 amino acids. With V trimmed by 1 base and J by 3 bases, 5 bases remained unmatched.

The chain combines TRBV13 with TRBJ1-6, with D perhaps matching TRBD1 (6 bases). CDR3 length: 15 amino acids. The V and J ends lost 5 bases and 14 bases respectively, with 22 bases between them. The germline CDR1 and CDR2 sequences are PRHDT and FYEKMQ (reference sequence). The chain's CDR3 is CASSMTGTPKEALHF. The CDR3 nucleotides are TGTGCCAGCAGCATGACCGGGACACCGAAGGAGGCCCTCCACTTT.

The chain recombines TRBV29-1 with TRBJ1-2; D is possibly TRBD1 (6 bases). Trimming removed 8 bases from V and 7 bases from J, with 29 bases in between. Germline CDR1 SQVTM, CDR2 ANQGSEA. The CDR3 is 16 residues long. For the CDR3, the DNA is TGCAGCACCTCCGTTTCTCAGGGGTCCGGGAGGGGTGGCTACACCTTC. This codes for CSTSVSQGSGRGGYTF.